This is a list of T cell receptor beta chains from one sample in a study of shared clonotypes between healthy human individuals. TCRdb's copy holds only in-frame clones and misses some; the assay was immunoSEQ multiplex PCR. Of approximately 2.3 million clones listed, over 85% are singletons. Sequenced material: naive CD4+ T cells from PBMCs. The receptors come from a young man in good health. Some clones in this sample may be carry-over from other donors' samples. CDR3s include the opening cysteine and the closing phenylalanine or tryptophan. Fields, in order: V gene, J gene, clone size, D gene, CDR3 protein, CDR3 DNA. The D gene is left open where the match is weak. Clone size appears in some rows only: once, few, many, or a class for an expanded clone.

>TRBV15|TRBJ2-1|.|.
CATSRDLADYNEQFF
TGTGCCACCAGCAGAGATCTAGCAGACTACAATGAGCAGTTCTTC
>TRBV25-1|TRBJ2-3|.|.
CASSGPSTGTQYF
TGTGCCAGCAGTGGCCCCTCGACGGGTACGCAGTATTTT
>TRBV5-1|TRBJ1-1|once|.
CASSLVLQDTEAFF
TGCGCCAGCAGCTTGGTTCTGCAGGACACTGAAGCTTTCTTT
>TRBV30|TRBJ1-1|.|.
CASSAGESTEAFF
TGTGCCTCGTCTGCAGGGGAGTCCACTGAAGCTTTCTTT
>TRBV5-4|TRBJ2-1|few|.
CASSVNNEQFF
TGTGCCAGCAGCGTTAACAATGAGCAGTTCTTC
>TRBV18|TRBJ2-7|.|.
CASSPIVGGREQYF
TGTGCCAGCTCACCAATCGTTGGGGGCAGGGAGCAGTACTTC
>TRBV7-2|TRBJ1-1|.|TRBD1
CASRPGQGNAEAFF
TGTGCCAGCAGACCGGGACAGGGGAACGCTGAAGCTTTCTTT
>TRBV5-1|TRBJ1-1|.|.
CASSLLGTTVHTEAFF
TGCGCCAGCAGCTTGTTGGGAACCACAGTTCACACTGAAGCTTTCTTT
>TRBV18|TRBJ2-7|.|.
CASRETGTPIDEQYF
TGTGCCAGCAGAGAAACCGGGACGCCAATAGACGAGCAGTACTTC
>TRBV9|TRBJ2-1|.|TRBD2
CASSVAGREGMGGQFF
TGTGCCAGCAGCGTAGCCGGGCGGGAGGGGATGGGCGGGCAGTTCTTC
>TRBV7-3|TRBJ2-2|.|.
CASSFGGTTGELFF
TGTGCCAGCAGCTTCGGCGGGACCACCGGGGAGCTGTTTTTT
>TRBV7-2|TRBJ2-5|.|.
CASSSYRETQYF
TGTGCCAGCAGCTCCTATAGGGAGACCCAGTACTTC
>TRBV2|TRBJ2-7|once|.
CASSVLTYEQYF
TGTGCCAGCAGTGTGCTTACTTACGAGCAGTACTTC
>TRBV28|TRBJ1-4|.|.
CASSFARGHEKLFF
TGTGCCAGCAGTTTCGCAAGGGGTCATGAAAAACTGTTTTTT
>TRBV7-3|TRBJ2-2|.|.
CASSLGGADTGELFF
TGTGCCAGCAGCTTAGGCGGGGCTGACACCGGGGAGCTGTTTTTT
>TRBV5-1|TRBJ1-2|.|TRBD1
CASSLAQQPGGLNYGYTF
TGCGCCAGCAGCTTGGCCCAACAACCAGGGGGGCTTAACTATGGCTACACCTTC
>TRBV27|TRBJ2-2|.|.
CASKGSENANTGELFF
TGTGCCAGCAAGGGGTCCGAGAACGCGAACACCGGGGAGCTGTTTTTT